The rows below give T cell receptor beta chains drawn from one sample of a study of Tregs in tolerant kidney transplant recipients. The table came from immunoSEQ multiplex PCR; TCRdb's copy has only in-frame clones and leaves some out. This table has 14,000 to 15,000 clones, roughly 77% appearing once. The specimen comprised Tregs from blood, sampled before the transplant. These receptors came from a human donor who received a combined kidney and bone marrow transplant. The CDR3 runs from the conserved cysteine through the conserved F or W. D genes are given only for firm matches. Size is omitted from some rows. Given values are once, few, many or a class for expanded clones.

abundance	v_gene	d_gene	j_gene	CDR3nt	CDR3aa
NA	TRBV19	NA	TRBJ2-5	TGTGCCAGTAGTATCGGAGGGACTGGAGAGACCCAGTACTTC	CASSIGGTGETQYF
NA	TRBV6-5	NA	TRBJ1-5	TGTGCCAGCAGTTACTCGATTGGCCAGCCCCAGCATTTT	CASSYSIGQPQHF
NA	TRBV19	TRBD1	TRBJ1-2	TGTGCCAGTAGGCAGACAGGGGGCCACTATGGCTACACCTTC	CASRQTGGHYGYTF
once	TRBV4-1	NA	TRBJ1-3	TGCGCCAGCAGCCAAGTTCCACAGGGTATAATGGGCGGAAACACCATATATTTT	CASSQVPQGIMGGNTIYF
NA	TRBV6-1	TRBD1	TRBJ1-3	TGTGCCAGCAGTGCTCGGACAGGGGGAATAAACCCAGGATCTGGAAACACCATATATTTT	CASSARTGGINPGSGNTIYF
NA	TRBV4-3	TRBD1	TRBJ2-1	TGCGCCAGCAGCAAGGGACAGTACAATGAGCAGTTCTTC	CASSKGQYNEQFF
NA	TRBV14	NA	TRBJ2-5	TGTGCCAGCAGCCAAGATGACAAAGAGACCCAGTACTTC	CASSQDDKETQYF
NA	TRBV7-2	TRBD2	TRBJ2-3	TGTGCCAGCAGCAGCACCCCGGGACTAGCAACAGATACGCAGTATTTT	CASSSTPGLATDTQYF
NA	TRBV9	NA	TRBJ1-2	TGTGCCAGCAGCGTAACAGGGCGGGGGGATGGCTACACCTTC	CASSVTGRGDGYTF
NA	TRBV6-5	NA	TRBJ1-1	TGTGCCAGCAGTTACTCCCCCGGGGGTGAAGCTTTCTTT	CASSYSPGGEAFF
NA	TRBV6-6	TRBD1	TRBJ2-1	TGTGCCGCGAGCGGCACAGGGGTGGACAATGAGCAGTTCTTC	CAASGTGVDNEQFF
NA	TRBV7-9	NA	TRBJ1-1	TGTGCCAGCAGCTTACGAGGCCAGAACACTGAAGCTTTCTTT	CASSLRGQNTEAFF
NA	TRBV28	TRBD1	TRBJ1-3	TGTGCCAGCAGTTCTCCCCGGCAGGGGGCGAACCCAAGCTCTGGAAACACCATATATTTT	CASSSPRQGANPSSGNTIYF
NA	TRBV5-1	TRBD2	TRBJ2-5	TGCGCCAGCAGCTTGGTGCTAGCGGGGCCCCAAGAGACCCAGTACTTC	CASSLVLAGPQETQYF
NA	TRBV11-2	NA	TRBJ1-6	TGTGCCAGCAGCCAGAGGGGGAGCTCCTATAATTCACCCCTCCACTTT	CASSQRGSSYNSPLHF
NA	TRBV10-2	NA	TRBJ1-1	TGCGCCAGCAGTGAAGGGCAGGGGCGATGGGAAGCTTTCTTT	CASSEGQGRWEAFF
NA	TRBV25-1	NA	TRBJ2-3	TGTGCCAGCAGTGATCGCAGGGTGGGCACAGATACGCAGTATTTT	CASSDRRVGTDTQYF
NA	TRBV14	NA	TRBJ1-2	TGTGCCAGCAGCCAAGGTAGAGCTAACTATGGCTACACCTTC	CASSQGRANYGYTF
once	TRBV28	TRBD2	TRBJ2-7	TGTGCCAGCAGTAGACTAGCGGGAGGGTCCCCCTCCTACGAGCAGTACTTC	CASSRLAGGSPSYEQYF
NA	TRBV5-6	TRBD1	TRBJ2-3	TGTGCCAGCCGCGGGACAGGGTTCAATTCAGATACGCAGTATTTT	CASRGTGFNSDTQYF